One TCR beta chain is described in this entry. Its antigen is still unknown. Sequencing of TCR beta was performed on blood CD8+ T cells and on blood CD4+ T cells. These data come from a study of CD8 T cells in Susac syndrome. Study findings and constraints: The TCR sequencing and HLA analysis in the study involved a relatively small number of individuals, as the study acknowledged.

V was clipped by 4 bases and J by 9 bases, with 17 bases between them. CDR1 is SGDLS and CDR2 is YYNGEE in the germline V gene. The CDR3 spans 14 residues. Reverse transcription of about 0.45 to 1 ug RNA was carried out with random hexamers. Using its own MiXCR run on the immunoSEQ multiplex PCR reads, TCRdb lists one record per CDR3 protein. The sample holds about 80,000 distinct CDR3 sequences; roughly 90% are singletons and the top ten take less than 0.6%. The receptor was derived from a human donor with multiple sclerosis. Sequences were obtained from CD8+ T cells from PBMCs. The rearrangement uses TRBV9 and TRBJ2-1; either TRBD1 or TRBD2 may fit D (6 bases each). CDR3 sequence: CASSTGSGGGEQFF. CDR3 bases: TGTGCCAGCAGCACCGGTAGCGGAGGGGGTGAGCAGTTCTTC.